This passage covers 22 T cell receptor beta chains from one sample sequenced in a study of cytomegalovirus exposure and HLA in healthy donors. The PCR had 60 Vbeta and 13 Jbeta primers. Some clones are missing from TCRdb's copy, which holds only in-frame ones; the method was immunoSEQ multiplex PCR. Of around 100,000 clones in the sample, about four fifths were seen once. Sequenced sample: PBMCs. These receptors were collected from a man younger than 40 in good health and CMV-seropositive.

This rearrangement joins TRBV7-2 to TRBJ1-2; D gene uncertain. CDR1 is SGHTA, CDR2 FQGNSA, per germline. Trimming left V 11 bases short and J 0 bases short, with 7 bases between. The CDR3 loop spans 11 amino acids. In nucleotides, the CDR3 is TGTGCCGCCGCAGCTAACTATGGCTACACCTTC. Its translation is CAAAANYGYTF.

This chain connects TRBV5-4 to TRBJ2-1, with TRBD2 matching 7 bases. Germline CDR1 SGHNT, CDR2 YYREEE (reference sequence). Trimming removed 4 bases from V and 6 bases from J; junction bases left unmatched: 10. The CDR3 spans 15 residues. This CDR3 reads CASSHDSGPGNEQFF. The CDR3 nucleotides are TGTGCCAGCAGCCACGATAGCGGGCCAGGCAATGAGCAGTTCTTC.

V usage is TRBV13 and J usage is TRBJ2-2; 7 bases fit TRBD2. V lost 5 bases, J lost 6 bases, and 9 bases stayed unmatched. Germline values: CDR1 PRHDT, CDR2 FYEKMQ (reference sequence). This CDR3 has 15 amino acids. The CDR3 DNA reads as TGTGCCAGCAGCCCTTCGGGGGGTTTGGCCGGGGAGCTGTTTTTT. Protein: CASSPSGGLAGELFF. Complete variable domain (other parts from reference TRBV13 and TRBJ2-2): AAGVIQSPRHLIKEKRETATLKCYPIPRHDTVYWYQQGPGQDPQFLISFYEKMQSDKGSIPDRFSAQQFSDYHSELNMSSLELGDSALYFCASSPSGGLAGELFFGEGSRLTVL.

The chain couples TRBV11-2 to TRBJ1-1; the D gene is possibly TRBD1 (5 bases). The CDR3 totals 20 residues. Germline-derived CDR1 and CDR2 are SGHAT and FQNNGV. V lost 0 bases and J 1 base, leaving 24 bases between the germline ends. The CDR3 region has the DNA TGTGCCAGCAGCTTAGATAGATTGCTCTCGGACACGAGAAAGAACACTGAAGCTTTCTTT. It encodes CASSLDRLLSDTRKNTEAFF.

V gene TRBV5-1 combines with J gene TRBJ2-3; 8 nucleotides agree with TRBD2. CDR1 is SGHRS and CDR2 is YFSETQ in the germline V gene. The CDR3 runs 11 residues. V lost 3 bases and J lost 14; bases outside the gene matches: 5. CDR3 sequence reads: CASSSGLVRYF. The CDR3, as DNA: TGCGCCAGCAGCTCGGGACTAGTGAGGTATTTT.

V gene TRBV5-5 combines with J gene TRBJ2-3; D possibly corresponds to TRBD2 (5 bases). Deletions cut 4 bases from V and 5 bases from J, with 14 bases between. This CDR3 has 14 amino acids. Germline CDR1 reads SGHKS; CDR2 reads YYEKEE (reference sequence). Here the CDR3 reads CASSLTRVVDTQYF. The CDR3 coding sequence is TGTGCCAGCAGCCTGACGCGGGTGGTAGATACGCAGTATTTT. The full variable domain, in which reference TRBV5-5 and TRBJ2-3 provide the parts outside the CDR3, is DAGVTQSPTHLIKTRGQQVTLRCSPISGHKSVSWYQQVLGQGPQFIFQYYEKEERGRGNFPDRFSARQFPNYSSELNVNALLLGDSALYLCASSLTRVVDTQYFGPGTRLTVL.

The CDR3 is CASSTTGTEETQYF. The CDR3 nucleotides are TGTGCCAGCAGCACCACGGGGACAGAAGAGACCCAGTACTTC. The chain has TRBV5-4 and TRBJ2-5; 7 nucleotides match TRBD1. The J segment lost 3 bases and the V segment lost 4 bases, leaving 6 bases of the junction unmatched. Germline loops: CDR1 SGHNT, CDR2 YYREEE (reference sequence). The length of the CDR3 is 14 residues.

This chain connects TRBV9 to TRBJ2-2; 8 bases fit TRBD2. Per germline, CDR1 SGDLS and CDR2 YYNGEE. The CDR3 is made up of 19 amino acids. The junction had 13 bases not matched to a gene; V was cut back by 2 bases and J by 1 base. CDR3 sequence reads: CASSVVPQLAAGNTGELFF. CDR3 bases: TGTGCCAGCAGCGTGGTGCCGCAACTAGCGGCTGGGAACACCGGGGAGCTGTTTTTT.

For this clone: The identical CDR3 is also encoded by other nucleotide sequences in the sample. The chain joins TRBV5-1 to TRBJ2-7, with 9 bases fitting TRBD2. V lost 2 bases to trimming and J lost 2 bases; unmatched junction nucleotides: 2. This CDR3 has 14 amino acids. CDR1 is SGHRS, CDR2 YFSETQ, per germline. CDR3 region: CASSLAGGTYEQYF. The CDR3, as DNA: TGCGCCAGCAGCTTAGCGGGAGGAACCTACGAGCAGTACTTC.

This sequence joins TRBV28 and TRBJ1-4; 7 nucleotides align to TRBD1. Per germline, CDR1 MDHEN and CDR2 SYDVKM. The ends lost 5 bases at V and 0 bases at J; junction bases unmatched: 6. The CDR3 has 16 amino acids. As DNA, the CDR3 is TGTGCCAGCAGTGTCCTTCAGGGGGCAACTAATGAAAAACTGTTTTTT. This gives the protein CASSVLQGATNEKLFF.

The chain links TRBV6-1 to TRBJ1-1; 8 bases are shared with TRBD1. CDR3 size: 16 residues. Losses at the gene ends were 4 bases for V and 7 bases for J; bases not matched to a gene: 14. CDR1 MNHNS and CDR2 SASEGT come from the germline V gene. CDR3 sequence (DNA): TGTGCCAGCAGTGCCGCTGGGACAGGTGGTGGGGGTGAAGCTTTCTTT. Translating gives CASSAAGTGGGGEAFF.

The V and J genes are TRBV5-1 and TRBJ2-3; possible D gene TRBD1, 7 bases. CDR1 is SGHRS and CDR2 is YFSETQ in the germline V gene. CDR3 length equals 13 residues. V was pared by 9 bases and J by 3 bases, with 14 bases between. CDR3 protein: CATAPGGTDTQYF. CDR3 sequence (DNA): TGCGCCACCGCCCCAGGGGGGACAGATACGCAGTATTTT.

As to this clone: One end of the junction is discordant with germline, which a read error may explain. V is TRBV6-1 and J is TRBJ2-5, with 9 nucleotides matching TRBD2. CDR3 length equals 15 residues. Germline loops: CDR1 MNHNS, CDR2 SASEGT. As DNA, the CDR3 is TGTGCCTGCAGTGAATTGGCGGGAGGGCAAGAGACCCAGTACTTC. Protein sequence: CACSELAGGQETQYF.

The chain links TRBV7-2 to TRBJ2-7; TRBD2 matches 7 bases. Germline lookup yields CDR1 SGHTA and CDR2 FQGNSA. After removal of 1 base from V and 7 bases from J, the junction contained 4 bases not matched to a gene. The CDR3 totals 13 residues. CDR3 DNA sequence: TGTGCCAGCAGCTTAGTGCCGGGGGGTGAGCAGTACTTC. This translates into CASSLVPGGEQYF.

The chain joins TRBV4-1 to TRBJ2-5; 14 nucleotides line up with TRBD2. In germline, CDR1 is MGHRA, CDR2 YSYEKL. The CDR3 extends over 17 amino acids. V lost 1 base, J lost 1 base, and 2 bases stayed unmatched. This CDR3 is CASSQGTSGRPQETQYF. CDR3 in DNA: TGCGCCAGCAGCCAAGGGACTAGCGGGAGGCCCCAAGAGACCCAGTACTTC.

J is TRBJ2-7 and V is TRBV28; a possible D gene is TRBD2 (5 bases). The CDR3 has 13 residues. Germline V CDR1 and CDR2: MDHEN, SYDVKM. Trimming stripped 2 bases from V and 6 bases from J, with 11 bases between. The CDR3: CASSLVRGIEQYF. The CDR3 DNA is TGTGCCAGCAGTTTAGTTCGGGGAATCGAGCAGTACTTC.

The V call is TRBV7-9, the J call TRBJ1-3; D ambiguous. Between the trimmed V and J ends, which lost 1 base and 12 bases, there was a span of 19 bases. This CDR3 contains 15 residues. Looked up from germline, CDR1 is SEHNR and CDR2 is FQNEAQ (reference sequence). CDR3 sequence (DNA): TGTGCCAGCAGCTTAGGATCCGGTTTTTGGAGTGGCATATATTTT. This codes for CASSLGSGFWSGIYF.

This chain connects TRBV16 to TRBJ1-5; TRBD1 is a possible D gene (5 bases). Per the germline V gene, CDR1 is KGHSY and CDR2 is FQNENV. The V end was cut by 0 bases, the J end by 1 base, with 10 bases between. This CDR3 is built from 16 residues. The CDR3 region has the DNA TGTGCCAGCAGCCAATCGGGCAGGGCAAGCAATCAGCCCCAGCATTTT. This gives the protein CASSQSGRASNQPQHF.

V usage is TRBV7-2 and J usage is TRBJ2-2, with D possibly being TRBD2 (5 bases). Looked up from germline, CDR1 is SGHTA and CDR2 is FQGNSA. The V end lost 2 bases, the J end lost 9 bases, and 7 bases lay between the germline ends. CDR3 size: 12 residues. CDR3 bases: TGTGCCAGCAGCTTACTCGGGAGGGAGCTGTTTTTT. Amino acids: CASSLLGRELFF.

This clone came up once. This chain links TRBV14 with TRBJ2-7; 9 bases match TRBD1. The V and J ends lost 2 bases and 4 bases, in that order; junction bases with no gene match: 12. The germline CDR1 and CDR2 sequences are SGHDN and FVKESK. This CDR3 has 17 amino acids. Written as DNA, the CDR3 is TGTGCCAGCAGCCAAATCATTCCGGGACAGGGAACTTACGAGCAGTACTTC. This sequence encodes CASSQIIPGQGTYEQYF. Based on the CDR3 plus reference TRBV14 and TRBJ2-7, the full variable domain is EAGVTQFPSHSVIEKGQTVTLRCDPISGHDNLYWYRRVMGKEIKFLLHFVKESKQDESGMPNNRFLAERTGGTYSTLKVQPAELEDSGVYFCASSQIIPGQGTYEQYFGPGTRLTVT.

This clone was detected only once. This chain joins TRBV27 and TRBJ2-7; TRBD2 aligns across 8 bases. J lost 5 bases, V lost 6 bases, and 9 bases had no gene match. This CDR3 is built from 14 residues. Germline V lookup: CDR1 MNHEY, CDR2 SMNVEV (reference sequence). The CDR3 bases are TGTGCCAGCAGACTCAGCGGGAGTCCCCACGAGCAGTACTTC. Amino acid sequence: CASRLSGSPHEQYF.

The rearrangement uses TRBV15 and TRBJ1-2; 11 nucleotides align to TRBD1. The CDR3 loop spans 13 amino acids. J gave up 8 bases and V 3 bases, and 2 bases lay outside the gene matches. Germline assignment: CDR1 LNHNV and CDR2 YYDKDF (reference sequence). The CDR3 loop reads CATSRDRGRGYTF. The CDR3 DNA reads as TGTGCCACCAGCAGGGACAGGGGGCGAGGCTACACCTTC.